This T cell receptor beta chain was found in a study of cytomegalovirus exposure and HLA in healthy donors. The donors were part of the approximately 120-subject validation cohort, which stood apart from the roughly 730-subject first cohort. The trim removed 9 bases at V and 4 bases at J, leaving 16 bases unmatched. CDR3 length equals 17 residues. CDR1 and CDR2 (germline): SNHLY, FYNNEI. Some clones are missing from TCRdb's copy, which holds only in-frame ones; the method was immunoSEQ multiplex PCR. Of about 130,000 clones listed, just under 85% are singletons. This chain connects TRBV2 to TRBJ2-7; the match to TRBD1 covers 12 bases. The sequence was obtained from a man aged 25-45 years in good health and CMV-seropositive. The sequencing sample was made of PBMCs. The CDR3 spells CARGGQGASVAPYEQYF. The CDR3 nucleotides are TGTGCCAGAGGGGGACAGGGGGCCTCCGTCGCCCCTTACGAGCAGTACTTC. Based on the CDR3 plus reference TRBV2 and TRBJ2-7, the full variable domain is EPEVTQTPSHQVTQMGQEVILRCVPISNHLYFYWYRQILGQKVEFLVSFYNNEISEKSEIFDDQFSVERPDGSNFTLKIRSTKLEDSAMYFCARGGQGASVAPYEQYFGPGTRLTVT.